Listed here are 4 T cell receptor beta chains from one sample, sequenced in a study of control samples from healthy donors and cancer patients. Clones were read by immunoSEQ multiplex PCR, and TCRdb kept only the in-frame ones, dropping some. Here the sample spans about 74,000 clones, around nine tenths being singletons. The sequenced sample was blood. These receptors came from a woman aged 45-65 years in good health.

The chain couples TRBV5-1 to TRBJ1-1; the D is unclear. The germline CDR1 and CDR2 sequences are SGHRS and YFSETQ. The CDR3 has 14 residues. V dropped 1 base and J dropped 6 bases, with 13 bases sitting between them. The CDR3 DNA follows: TGCGCCAGCAGCTTGTTGATTCAACACCCTGAAGCTTTCTTT. Protein sequence: CASSLLIQHPEAFF.

The rearrangement joins TRBV9 to TRBJ1-3; D call uncertain. The germline V gene encodes CDR1 SGDLS and CDR2 YYNGEE. The CDR3 loop spans 16 amino acids. V was pared by 2 bases and J by 0 bases, with 12 bases between. The CDR3 sequence is CASSVLETASGNTIYF. The CDR3 coding sequence is TGTGCCAGCAGCGTCCTCGAGACTGCCTCTGGAAACACCATATATTTT.

The rearrangement joins TRBV6-5 to TRBJ2-7, with 9 nucleotides matching TRBD1. Trimming took 10 bases from V and 5 from J; bases not matched to a gene: 12. CDR1 is MNHEY, CDR2 SVGAGI, per germline. This CDR3 spans 14 amino acids. The CDR3 DNA reads as TGTGCCACTTTAACCGGGACAGGGTTCCACGAGCAGTACTTC. It yields the protein CATLTGTGFHEQYF.

The chain uses TRBV10-1 and TRBJ2-7; maybe TRBD1 (5 bases). V shed 6 bases and J shed 0 bases, with 9 bases lying between them. The CDR3 length is 13 residues. In germline, CDR1 is WNHNN, CDR2 SYGVQD (reference sequence). CDR3 sequence reads: CASRLTGSYEQYF. Written as DNA, the CDR3 is TGCGCCAGCAGATTAACAGGCTCCTACGAGCAGTACTTC.